Below, one T cell receptor beta chain is given with its context. Profiling relied on immunoSEQ multiplex PCR, and the TCRdb table lists in-frame clones only, not all of them. The sample includes 250,000 to 300,000 clones, 65% to 90% seen only once; the top ten take 4% to 6%. The source of the sample is a study of blood T cell repertoires in COVID-19. Germline CDR1 DFQATT, CDR2 SNEGSKA (reference sequence). Germline trimming cut 3 bases from V and 7 bases from J; bases unmatched to any gene: 6. The length of the CDR3 is 12 residues. The sequence was collected from a man aged 50 to 59 with active or convalescent COVID-19. The chain links TRBV20-1 to TRBJ2-7, with TRBD2 matching 7 bases. Sequencing input: peripheral blood. The CDR3 sequence is CSASMTSREQYF. The CDR3 region has the DNA TGCAGTGCTAGTATGACTAGCCGGGAGCAGTACTTC.